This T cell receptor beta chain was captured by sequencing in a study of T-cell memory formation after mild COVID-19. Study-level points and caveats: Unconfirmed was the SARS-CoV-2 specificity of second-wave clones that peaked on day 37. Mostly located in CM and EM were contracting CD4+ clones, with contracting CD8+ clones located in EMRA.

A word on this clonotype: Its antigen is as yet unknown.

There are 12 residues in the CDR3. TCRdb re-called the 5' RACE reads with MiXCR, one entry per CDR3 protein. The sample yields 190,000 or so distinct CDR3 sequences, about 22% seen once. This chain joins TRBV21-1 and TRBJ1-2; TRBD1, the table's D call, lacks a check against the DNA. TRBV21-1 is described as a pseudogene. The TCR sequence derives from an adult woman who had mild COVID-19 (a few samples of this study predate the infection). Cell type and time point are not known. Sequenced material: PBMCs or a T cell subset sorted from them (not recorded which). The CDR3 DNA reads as TGTGCCAGCAGCAAAGCCCGGGGACGCTACACCTTC. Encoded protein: CASSKARGRYTF.